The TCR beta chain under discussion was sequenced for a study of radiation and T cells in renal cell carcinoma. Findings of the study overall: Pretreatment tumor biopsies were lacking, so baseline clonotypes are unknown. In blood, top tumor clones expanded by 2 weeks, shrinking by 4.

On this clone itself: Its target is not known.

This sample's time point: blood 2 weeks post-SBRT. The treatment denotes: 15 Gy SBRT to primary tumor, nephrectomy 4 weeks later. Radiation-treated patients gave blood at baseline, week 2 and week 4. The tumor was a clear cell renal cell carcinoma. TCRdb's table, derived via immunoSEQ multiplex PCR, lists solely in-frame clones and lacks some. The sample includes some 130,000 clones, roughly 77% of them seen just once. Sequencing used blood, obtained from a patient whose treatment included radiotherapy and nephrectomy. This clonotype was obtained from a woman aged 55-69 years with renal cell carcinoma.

Written as DNA, the CDR3 is TGCGCCAGCAGCTATGGGGATGGCAATCAGCCCCAGCATTTT. It yields the protein CASSYGDGNQPQHF. The rearrangement uses TRBV5-1 and TRBJ1-5; D is unclear. The V end lost 3 bases, the J end lost 2 bases, and 9 bases lay between the germline ends. Germline V gene sequence: CDR1 SGHRS, CDR2 YFSETQ. The CDR3 is 14 residues long. Together with reference TRBV5-1 and TRBJ1-5, the CDR3 gives the full variable domain: KAGVTQTPRYLIKTRGQQVTLSCSPISGHRSVSWYQQTPGQGLQFLFEYFSETQRNKGNFPGRFSGRQFSNSRSEMNVSTLELGDSALYLCASSYGDGNQPQHFGDGTRLSIL.